The 10 T cell receptor beta chains below were found in one sample sequenced in a study of blood T cell repertoires in COVID-19. Sequencing used immunoSEQ multiplex PCR; TCRdb keeps in-frame clones, though not all of them. Among about 34,000 clones listed, approximately 82% were seen once. The sequencing sample was made of peripheral blood. The receptor source for this set is an elderly man with active or convalescent COVID-19.

The J gene is TRBJ2-6, the V gene TRBV30, with a weak D call TRBD1 (5 bases). In germline, CDR1 is GTSNPN, CDR2 SVGIG (reference sequence). This CDR3 is 15 amino acids long. V lost 0 bases to trimming and J lost 0 bases, with 6 bases between them. The CDR3 DNA is TGTGCCTGGAGTGTAGGGGACTCTGGGGCCAACGTCCTGACTTTC. It specifies CAWSVGDSGANVLTF. The full variable domain, its missing parts supplied by reference TRBV30 and TRBJ2-6, is SQTIHQWPATLVQPVGSPLSLECTVEGTSNPNLYWYRQAAGRGLQLLFYSVGIGQISSEVPQNLSASRPQDRQFILSSKKLLLSDSGFYLCAWSVGDSGANVLTFGAGSRLTVL.

This chain connects TRBV11-3 to TRBJ1-4, with TRBD1 matching 9 bases. CDR3 length: 14 amino acids. Germline V gives CDR1 SGHNT, CDR2 YENEEA. J was trimmed by 7 bases and V by 8 bases; bases with no gene match: 8. The CDR3 loop reads CASASGTGSEKLFF. CDR3 nucleotide sequence: TGTGCCAGCGCTTCCGGGACAGGGAGTGAAAAACTGTTTTTT.

This clone has just one count. CDR3: CASSQVLAGGYNEQFF. The CDR3 region has the DNA TGCGCCAGCAGCCAAGTTCTAGCGGGAGGTTACAATGAGCAGTTCTTC. This chain links TRBV4-3 with TRBJ2-1; 11 nucleotides match TRBD2. Germline V CDR1 and CDR2: LGHNA, YSLEER. The CDR3 covers 16 residues. J was trimmed by 4 bases and V by 1 base; bases with no gene match: 3.

The rearrangement uses TRBV24-1 and TRBJ2-2; 8 bases align to TRBD1. The germline CDR1 and CDR2 sequences are KGHDR and SFDVKD. Losses at the gene ends were 6 bases for V and 2 bases for J; bases not matched to a gene: 4. The CDR3 is 15 residues long. CDR3 region: CATSRQGANTGELFF. As DNA, the CDR3 is TGTGCCACCAGTCGGCAGGGGGCAAACACCGGGGAGCTGTTTTTT.

This chain connects TRBV11-2 to TRBJ2-1; D is uncertain. The V end lost 0 bases, the J end lost 7 bases, and 16 bases lay between the germline ends. This CDR3 is built from 16 residues. The germline gives CDR1 SGHAT, CDR2 FQNNGV. The CDR3 DNA reads TGTGCCAGCAGCTTAGATATAAGCGCCACTGGGAATGAGCAGTTCTTC. Encoded protein: CASSLDISATGNEQFF. Looking up the rest from reference TRBV11-2 and TRBJ2-1 gives the full variable domain: EAGVAQSPRYKIIEKRQSVAFWCNPISGHATLYWYQQILGQGPKLLIQFQNNGVVDDSQLPKDRFSAERLKGVDSTLKIQPAKLEDSAVYLCASSLDISATGNEQFFGPGTRLTVL.

The J gene is TRBJ2-3, the V gene TRBV11-3, with D perhaps TRBD1 (5 bases). Per germline, CDR1 SGHNT and CDR2 YENEEA. Between the trimmed V and J ends, which lost 4 bases and 5 bases, there was a span of 28 bases. This CDR3 spans 19 amino acids. The CDR3 nucleotides are TGTGCCAGCAGCTCCAGTGGGCCCCGGAGACAGAGACGGGTAGATACGCAGTATTTT. Translated, it gives CASSSSGPRRQRRVDTQYF.

The chain employs TRBV7-2 and TRBJ2-5; D gene unclear. The germline CDR1 and CDR2 sequences are SGHTA and FQGNSA. The CDR3 sequence is 13 residues long. V gave up 1 base and J gave up 4 bases, with 7 bases separating them. The CDR3 sequence: CASSLVTRETQYF. In nucleotides, the CDR3 is TGTGCCAGCAGCTTAGTAACCAGAGAGACCCAGTACTTC.

The chain links TRBV6-5 to TRBJ2-1, with 8 positions matching TRBD1. Germline-derived CDR1 and CDR2 are MNHEY and SVGAGI. J was trimmed by 4 bases and V by 6 bases; bases with no gene match: 8. The CDR3 runs to 15 residues. In DNA, the CDR3 is TGTGCCAGCAGAGTCCGGGACAGGCGATACAATGAGCAGTTCTTC. This sequence encodes CASRVRDRRYNEQFF.

This clone turned up a few times. CDR3 sequence reads: CASSLEIQGTEAFF. The CDR3 DNA reads as TGTGCCAGCAGCTTAGAGATCCAGGGGACTGAAGCTTTCTTT. The chain combines TRBV11-1 with TRBJ1-1, with TRBD1 as a possible D gene (6 bases). Germline V gene lookup returns CDR1 SGHAT and CDR2 FQDESV (reference sequence). This CDR3 region has 14 residues. V was cut by 1 base and J by 5 bases, with 11 bases left in between.

The V call is TRBV6-6, the J call TRBJ1-5; the D is unclear. Per germline, CDR1 MNHNY and CDR2 SVGAGI (reference sequence). This CDR3 is built from 14 residues. Trimming removed 2 bases from V and 9 bases from J, with 14 bases in between. The CDR3 bases are TGTGCCAGCAGTTACGTACCCTACGATAGGCCCCAGCATTTT. Its protein is CASSYVPYDRPQHF.